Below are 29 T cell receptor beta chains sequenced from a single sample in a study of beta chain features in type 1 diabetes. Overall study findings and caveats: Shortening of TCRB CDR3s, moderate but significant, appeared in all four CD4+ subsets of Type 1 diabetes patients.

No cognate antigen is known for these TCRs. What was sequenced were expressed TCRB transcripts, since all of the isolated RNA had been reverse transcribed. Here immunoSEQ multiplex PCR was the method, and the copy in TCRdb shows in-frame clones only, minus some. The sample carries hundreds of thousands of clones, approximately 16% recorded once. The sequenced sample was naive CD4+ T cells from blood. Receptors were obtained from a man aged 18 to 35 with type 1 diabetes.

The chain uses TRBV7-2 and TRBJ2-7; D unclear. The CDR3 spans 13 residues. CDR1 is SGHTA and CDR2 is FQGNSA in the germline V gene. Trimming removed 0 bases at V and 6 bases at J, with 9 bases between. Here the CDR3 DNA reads TGTGCCAGCAGCTTAGCGCAGACAATCGAGCAGTACTTC. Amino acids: CASSLAQTIEQYF.

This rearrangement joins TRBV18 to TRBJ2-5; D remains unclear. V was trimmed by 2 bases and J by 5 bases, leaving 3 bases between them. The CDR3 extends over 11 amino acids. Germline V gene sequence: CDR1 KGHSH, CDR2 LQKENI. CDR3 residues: CASSPAETQYF. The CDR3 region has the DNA TGTGCCAGCTCACCAGCGGAGACCCAGTACTTC.

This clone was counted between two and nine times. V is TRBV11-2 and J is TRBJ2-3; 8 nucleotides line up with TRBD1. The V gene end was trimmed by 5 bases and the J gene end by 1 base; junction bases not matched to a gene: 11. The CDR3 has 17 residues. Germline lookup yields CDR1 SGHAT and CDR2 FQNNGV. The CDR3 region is CASSPRAGGFGTDTQYF. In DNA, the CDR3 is TGTGCCAGCAGCCCCAGGGCAGGGGGCTTCGGCACAGATACGCAGTATTTT.

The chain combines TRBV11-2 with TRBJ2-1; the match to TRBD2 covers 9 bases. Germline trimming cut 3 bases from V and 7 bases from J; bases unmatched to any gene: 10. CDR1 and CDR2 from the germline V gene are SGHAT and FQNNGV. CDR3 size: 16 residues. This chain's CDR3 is CASSFRFAGGDNEQFF. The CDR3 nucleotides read TGTGCCAGCAGCTTTAGGTTTGCGGGGGGGGATAATGAGCAGTTCTTC.

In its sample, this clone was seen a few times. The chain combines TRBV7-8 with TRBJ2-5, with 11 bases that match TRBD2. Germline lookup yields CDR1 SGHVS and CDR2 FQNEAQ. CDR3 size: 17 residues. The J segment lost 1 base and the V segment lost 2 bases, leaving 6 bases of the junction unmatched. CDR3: CASSLWASGGIQETQYF. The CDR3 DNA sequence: TGTGCCAGCAGCTTATGGGCTAGCGGGGGGATCCAAGAGACCCAGTACTTC.

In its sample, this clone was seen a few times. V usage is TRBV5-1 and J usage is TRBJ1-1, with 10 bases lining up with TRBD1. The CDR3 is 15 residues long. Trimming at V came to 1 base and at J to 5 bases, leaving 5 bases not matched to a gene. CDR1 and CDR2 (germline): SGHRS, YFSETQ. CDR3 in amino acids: CASSLTGQGRTEAFF. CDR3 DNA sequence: TGCGCCAGCAGCTTGACGGGACAGGGGAGGACTGAAGCTTTCTTT.

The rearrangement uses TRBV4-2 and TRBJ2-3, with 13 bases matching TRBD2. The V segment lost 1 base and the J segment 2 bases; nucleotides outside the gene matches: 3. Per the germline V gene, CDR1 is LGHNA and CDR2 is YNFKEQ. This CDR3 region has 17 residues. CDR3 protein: CASSQGGLAGHTDTQYF. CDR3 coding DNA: TGTGCCAGCAGCCAAGGGGGACTAGCGGGACACACAGATACGCAGTATTTT.

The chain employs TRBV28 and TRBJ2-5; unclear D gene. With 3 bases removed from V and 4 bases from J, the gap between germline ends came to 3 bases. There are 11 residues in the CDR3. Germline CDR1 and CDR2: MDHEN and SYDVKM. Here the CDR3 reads CASSFIETQYF. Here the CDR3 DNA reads TGTGCCAGCAGTTTTATAGAGACCCAGTACTTC.

The CDR3 here is CAWSVGQAYNEQYF. The CDR3 DNA follows: TGTGCCTGGAGTGTCGGTCAGGCTTACAACGAGCAGTACTTC. This chain connects TRBV30 to TRBJ2-7, with no clear D. The V and J ends lost 0 bases and 5 bases respectively, with 14 bases between them. Per the germline V gene, CDR1 is GTSNPN and CDR2 is SVGIG (reference sequence). The CDR3 runs 14 residues. Together with reference TRBV30 and TRBJ2-7, the CDR3 gives the full variable domain: SQTIHQWPATLVQPVGSPLSLECTVEGTSNPNLYWYRQAAGRGLQLLFYSVGIGQISSEVPQNLSASRPQDRQFILSSKKLLLSDSGFYLCAWSVGQAYNEQYFGPGTRLTVT.

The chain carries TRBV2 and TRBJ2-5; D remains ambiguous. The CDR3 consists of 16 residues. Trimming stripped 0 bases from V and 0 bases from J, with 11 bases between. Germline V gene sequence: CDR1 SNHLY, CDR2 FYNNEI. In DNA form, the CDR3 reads TGTGCCAGCAGTGAAGCTCCGTCCAGGTACCAAGAGACCCAGTACTTC. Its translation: CASSEAPSRYQETQYF.

The CDR3 sequence: CASSFSGRNTGELFF. CDR3 nucleotides: TGCGCCAGCAGCTTTAGCGGGAGGAACACCGGGGAGCTGTTTTTT. The chain combines TRBV5-1 with TRBJ2-2, with 9 bases aligning to TRBD2. Per the germline V gene, CDR1 is SGHRS and CDR2 is YFSETQ. The CDR3 consists of 15 residues. Trimming cost V 2 bases and J 1 base; bases outside gene matches: 0.

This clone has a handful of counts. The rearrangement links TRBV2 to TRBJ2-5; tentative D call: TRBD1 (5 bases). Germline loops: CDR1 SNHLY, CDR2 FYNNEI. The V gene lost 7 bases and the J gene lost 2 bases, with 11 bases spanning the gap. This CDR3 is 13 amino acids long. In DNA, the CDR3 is TGTGCCAGCATCCGGACACCTCAAGAGACCCAGTACTTC. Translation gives CASIRTPQETQYF.

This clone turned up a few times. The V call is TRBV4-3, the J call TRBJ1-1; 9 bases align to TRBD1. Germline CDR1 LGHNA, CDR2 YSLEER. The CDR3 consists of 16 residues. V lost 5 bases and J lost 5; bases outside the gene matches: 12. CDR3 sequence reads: CASSSHPGQGLTEAFF. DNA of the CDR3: TGCGCCAGCAGCTCCCATCCGGGACAGGGATTAACTGAAGCTTTCTTT.

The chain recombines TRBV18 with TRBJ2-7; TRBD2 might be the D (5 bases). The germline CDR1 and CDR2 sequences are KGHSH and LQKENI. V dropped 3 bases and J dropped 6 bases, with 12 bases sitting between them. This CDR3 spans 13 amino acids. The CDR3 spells CASSPRADSEQYF. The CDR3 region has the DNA TGTGCCAGCTCACCGCGAGCGGACTCCGAGCAGTACTTC.

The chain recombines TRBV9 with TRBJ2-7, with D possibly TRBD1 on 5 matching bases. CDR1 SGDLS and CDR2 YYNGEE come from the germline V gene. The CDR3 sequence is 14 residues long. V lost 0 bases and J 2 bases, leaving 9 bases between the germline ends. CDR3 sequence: CASSVDKGAYEQYF. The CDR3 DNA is TGTGCCAGCAGCGTAGATAAAGGGGCCTACGAGCAGTACTTC.

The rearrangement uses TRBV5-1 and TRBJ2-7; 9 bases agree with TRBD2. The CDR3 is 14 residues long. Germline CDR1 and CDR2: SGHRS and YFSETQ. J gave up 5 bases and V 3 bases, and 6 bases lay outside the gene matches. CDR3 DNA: TGCGCCAGCAGCTCCGGGACTAGCCTCCACGAGCAGTACTTC. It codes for CASSSGTSLHEQYF.

The CDR3 protein is CASSYRGRGYF. CDR3 nucleotides: TGTGCCAGCAGCTACAGGGGGCGTGGGTACTTC. V gene TRBV6-6 combines with J gene TRBJ2-7; 9 nucleotides agree with TRBD1. CDR1 is MNHNY and CDR2 is SVGAGI in the germline V gene (reference sequence). The CDR3 length is 11 residues. The ends lost 6 bases at V and 12 bases at J; junction bases unmatched: 6.

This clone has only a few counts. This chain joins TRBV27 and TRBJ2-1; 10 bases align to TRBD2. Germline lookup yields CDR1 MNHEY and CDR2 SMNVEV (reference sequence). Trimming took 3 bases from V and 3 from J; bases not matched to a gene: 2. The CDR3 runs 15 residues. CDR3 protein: CASSFWTSGYNEQFF. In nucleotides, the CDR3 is TGTGCCAGCAGTTTCTGGACTAGCGGCTACAATGAGCAGTTCTTC.

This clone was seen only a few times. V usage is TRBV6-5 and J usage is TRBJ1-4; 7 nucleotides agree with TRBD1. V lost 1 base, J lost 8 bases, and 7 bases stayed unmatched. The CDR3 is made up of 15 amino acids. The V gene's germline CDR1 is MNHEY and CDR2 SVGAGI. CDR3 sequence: CASSYYRGRNEKLFF. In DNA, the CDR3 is TGTGCCAGCAGTTACTACAGGGGTCGTAACGAAAAACTGTTTTTT.

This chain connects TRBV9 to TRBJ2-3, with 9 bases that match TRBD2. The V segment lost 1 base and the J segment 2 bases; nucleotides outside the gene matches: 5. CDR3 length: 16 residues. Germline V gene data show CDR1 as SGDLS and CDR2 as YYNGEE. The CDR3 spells CASSVKAGGATDTQYF. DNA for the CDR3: TGTGCCAGCAGCGTAAAAGCGGGGGGAGCCACAGATACGCAGTATTTT.

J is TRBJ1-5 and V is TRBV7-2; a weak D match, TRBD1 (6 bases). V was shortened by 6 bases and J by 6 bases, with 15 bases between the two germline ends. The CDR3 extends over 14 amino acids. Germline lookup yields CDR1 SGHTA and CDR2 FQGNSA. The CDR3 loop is CASRPGDRSQPQHF. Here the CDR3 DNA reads TGTGCCAGCAGACCAGGGGATAGGAGTCAGCCCCAGCATTTT.

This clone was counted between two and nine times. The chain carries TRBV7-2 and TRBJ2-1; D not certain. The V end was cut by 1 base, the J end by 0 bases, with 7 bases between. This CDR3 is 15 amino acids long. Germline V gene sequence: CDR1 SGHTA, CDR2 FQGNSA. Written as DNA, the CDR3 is TGTGCCAGCAGCTTAGTAGCTAACTCCTACAATGAGCAGTTCTTC. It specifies CASSLVANSYNEQFF.

CDR3 coding DNA: TGTGCCAGCAGTTTTGGACTAGCGGGAGGGCCGGCAGAGGAGACCCAGTACTTC. Residues: CASSFGLAGGPAEETQYF. The chain has TRBV28 and TRBJ2-5, with 15 bases matching TRBD2. The V and J ends lost 3 bases and 5 bases, in that order; junction bases with no gene match: 10. In germline, CDR1 is MDHEN, CDR2 SYDVKM. The CDR3 extends over 18 amino acids.

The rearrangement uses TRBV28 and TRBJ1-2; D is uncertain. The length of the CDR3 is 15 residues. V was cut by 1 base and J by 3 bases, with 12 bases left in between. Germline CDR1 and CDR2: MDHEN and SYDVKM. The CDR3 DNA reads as TGTGCCAGCAGTTTATATCAGGCGTTGGACTATGGCTACACCTTC. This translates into CASSLYQALDYGYTF.

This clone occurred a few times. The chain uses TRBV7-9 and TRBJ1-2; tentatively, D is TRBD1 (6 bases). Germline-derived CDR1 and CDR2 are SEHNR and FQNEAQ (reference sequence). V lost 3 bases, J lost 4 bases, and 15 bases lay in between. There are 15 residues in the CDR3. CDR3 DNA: TGTGCCAGCAGCTTCGAAGCGGGGGCTCCCTATGGCTACACCTTC. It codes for CASSFEAGAPYGYTF.

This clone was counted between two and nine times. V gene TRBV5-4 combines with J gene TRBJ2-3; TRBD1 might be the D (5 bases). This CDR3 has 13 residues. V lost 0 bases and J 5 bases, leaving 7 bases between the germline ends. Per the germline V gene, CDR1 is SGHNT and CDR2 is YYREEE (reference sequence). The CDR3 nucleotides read TGTGCCAGCAGCTTGGATCAGGGAGATACGCAGTATTTT. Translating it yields CASSLDQGDTQYF.

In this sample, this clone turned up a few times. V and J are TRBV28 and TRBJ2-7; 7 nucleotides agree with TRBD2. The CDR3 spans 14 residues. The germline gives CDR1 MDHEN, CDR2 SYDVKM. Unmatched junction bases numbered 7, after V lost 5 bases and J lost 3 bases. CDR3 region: CASSLGGTDYEQYF. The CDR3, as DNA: TGTGCCAGCAGTCTGGGGGGGACCGACTACGAGCAGTACTTC.

The CDR3 spells CASSETTGSGSTDTQYF. CDR3 sequence (DNA): TGTGCCAGCAGTGAAACAACGGGGAGCGGTAGCACAGATACGCAGTATTTT. The V and J genes are TRBV6-4 and TRBJ2-3; D possibly corresponds to TRBD2 (5 bases). V lost 3 bases to trimming and J lost 0 bases, with 16 bases between them. Germline V gene data show CDR1 as MRHNA and CDR2 as SNTAGT. The CDR3 contains 17 residues.

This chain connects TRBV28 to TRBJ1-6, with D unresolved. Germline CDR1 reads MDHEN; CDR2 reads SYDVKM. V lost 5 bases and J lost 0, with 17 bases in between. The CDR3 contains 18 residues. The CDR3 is CASSTRPRRDSYNSPLHF. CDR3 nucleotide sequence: TGTGCCAGCAGTACACGACCCCGACGGGACTCCTATAATTCACCCCTCCACTTT.